These 21 T cell receptor beta chains came from one sample sequenced in a study of shared T cell receptors in the human thymus. The table came from immunoSEQ multiplex PCR; TCRdb's copy has only in-frame clones and leaves some out. This table has hundreds of thousands of clones, 70% to 90% appearing once. The same data also went into a second study, on human thymus T cells.

Sequenced input: thymocytes. These receptors all come from a girl less than two years old with a congenital heart defect.

The gene calls are TRBV7-2 and TRBJ2-5; TRBD1 agrees at 10 bases. TRBJ2-7 explains the end of the DNA better; the J call may be wrong. The CDR3 extends over 13 amino acids. CDR1 SGHTA and CDR2 FQGNSA come from the germline V gene. The CDR3 DNA is TGTGCCAGCAGCTGGACAGGGGGCTACGAGCAGTACTTC. Residues: CASSWTGGYEQYF.

This clone was found a few times. The gene calls are TRBV4-1 and TRBJ2-3, with TRBD2 matching 12 bases. Unmatched junction bases numbered 7, after V lost 0 bases and J lost 0 bases. Germline V CDR1 and CDR2: MGHRA, YSYEKL. The CDR3 spans 19 residues. The CDR3 is CASSQDSLAGGPSTDTQYF. The CDR3 DNA reads as TGCGCCAGCAGCCAAGATAGCCTAGCGGGGGGGCCTAGCACAGATACGCAGTATTTT.

The chain links TRBV5-4 to TRBJ1-1; 7 bases are a match to TRBD1. CDR1 SGHNT and CDR2 YYREEE come from the germline V gene (reference sequence). The CDR3 totals 15 residues. The trim removed 4 bases at V and 3 bases at J, leaving 9 bases unmatched. The CDR3 protein is CASSPIGTVYTEAFF. CDR3 DNA: TGTGCCAGCAGCCCAATCGGGACAGTATACACTGAAGCTTTCTTT.

V is TRBV9 and J is TRBJ2-3; 9 bases are a match to TRBD1. The CDR3 runs to 16 residues. Unmatched junction bases numbered 9, after V lost 3 bases and J lost 4 bases. Germline V CDR1 and CDR2: SGDLS, YYNGEE. DNA of the CDR3: TGTGCCAGCAGCGACCGGGACAGGGATGCTCCAGATACGCAGTATTTT. Translating gives CASSDRDRDAPDTQYF.

A word on this clone: One end of the junction varies from germline; a read error may be responsible. Other DNA sequences from this sample encode an identical CDR3 as well. V is TRBV2 and J is TRBJ1-6; 10 bases fit TRBD1. The germline V gene encodes CDR1 SNHLY and CDR2 FYNNEI. The CDR3 extends over 18 amino acids. The CDR3, as DNA: TGTGCCAGCAGTGCAGGGACAGGGGATGTTGGCTATAATTCCCCCCTCCACTTT. Its protein product is CASSAGTGDVGYNSPLHF.

CDR3 sequence: CASSRKPSSYNSPLHF. CDR3 bases: TGTGCCAGCAGCCGAAAGCCGAGCTCCTATAATTCACCCCTCCACTTT. The chain carries TRBV5-8 and TRBJ1-6, with D hard to call. Trimming pared 4 bases from V and 0 bases from J, leaving 11 bases between. Germline CDR1 reads SGHTS; CDR2 reads YDEGEE. This CDR3 contains 16 residues.

V gene TRBV7-6 combines with J gene TRBJ2-4; 8 bases align to TRBD2. V shed 5 bases and J 3 bases; nucleotides not matched to a gene: 6. Germline V lookup: CDR1 SGHVS, CDR2 FNYEAQ. This CDR3 is built from 15 residues. This chain's CDR3 is CASSHGGVDKNIQYF. The CDR3 DNA reads TGTGCCAGCAGCCACGGGGGGGTGGACAAAAACATTCAGTACTTC.

The chain joins TRBV4-3 to TRBJ1-2; 8 bases fit TRBD1. J lost 4 bases, V lost 0 bases, and 13 bases had no gene match. Looked up from germline, CDR1 is LGHNA and CDR2 is YSLEER. CDR3 length: 18 residues. In DNA form, the CDR3 reads TGCGCCAGCAGCCAAGAAAGGGGGGGCAGGGGGCCCTCCTATGGCTACACCTTC. This encodes CASSQERGGRGPSYGYTF.

The V and J genes are TRBV9 and TRBJ2-3, with 11 bases fitting TRBD2. V lost 0 bases, J lost 4 bases, and 7 bases stayed unmatched. The CDR3 has 17 residues. Germline V gene data show CDR1 as SGDLS and CDR2 as YYNGEE. The CDR3 DNA follows: TGTGCCAGCAGCGTAGCTACCCTAGCGGGGGGATCAGATACGCAGTATTTT. It yields the protein CASSVATLAGGSDTQYF.

This clone was seen a few times. In nucleotides, the CDR3 is TGTGCCAGCAGCTGCCGGGACACTGCCTACGAGCAGTACTTC. This encodes CASSCRDTAYEQYF. The rearrangement joins TRBV5-4 to TRBJ2-7; a possible D gene is TRBD1 (6 bases). Trimming took off 3 bases at V and 2 bases at J, with 12 bases between the two ends. CDR1 is SGHNT and CDR2 is YYREEE in the germline V gene (reference sequence). CDR3 size: 14 residues. The full variable domain, rest sourced from reference TRBV5-4 and TRBJ2-7, is ETGVTQSPTHLIKTRGQQVTLRCSSQSGHNTVSWYQQALGQGPQFIFQYYREEENGRGNFPPRFSGLQFPNYSSELNVNALELDDSALYLCASSCRDTAYEQYFGPGTRLTVT.

The rearrangement joins TRBV28 to TRBJ1-6; TRBD1 matches 7 bases. CDR3 size: 16 residues. V trimming: 2 bases; J trimming: 5 bases; junction bases outside the gene matches: 6. The germline gives CDR1 MDHEN, CDR2 SYDVKM. The CDR3 nucleotides read TGTGCCAGCAGTTTAGAAAGGGGGACAGATAATTCACCCCTCCACTTT. This translates into CASSLERGTDNSPLHF.

The table lists this clone with a count of one. The J gene is TRBJ1-2, the V gene TRBV6-5; TRBD1 is a possible D gene (6 bases). Germline V CDR1 and CDR2: MNHEY, SVGAGI. CDR3 length: 15 residues. The germline V and J ends were trimmed by 6 bases and 6 bases, with 20 bases remaining between them. In nucleotides, the CDR3 is TGTGCCAGCAGACAGGGAGGGGTCCCTACGAATGGCTACACCTTC. This encodes CASRQGGVPTNGYTF.

The V gene is TRBV25-1, the J gene TRBJ1-4; perhaps TRBD1 as D (6 bases). Trimming removed 4 bases from V and 5 bases from J, with 20 bases in between. Germline CDR1 and CDR2: MGHDK and SYGVNS. This CDR3 comprises 17 residues. CDR3 in DNA: TGTGCCAGCAGTGCTTATACACCGGACAGAAGAAATGAAAAACTGTTTTTT. Residues: CASSAYTPDRRNEKLFF.

Note on this clone: Different DNA sequences within this sample yield the same CDR3. The chain employs TRBV6-5 and TRBJ1-4; no clear D. Trimming removed 5 bases at V and 8 bases at J, with 9 bases between. From germline, CDR1 is MNHEY and CDR2 SVGAGI. This CDR3 contains 12 residues. The CDR3 spells CASSPGWEKLFF. DNA of the CDR3: TGTGCCAGCAGTCCCGGGTGGGAAAAACTGTTTTTT.

The chain uses TRBV2 and TRBJ1-4; 7 nucleotides agree with TRBD1. Looked up from germline, CDR1 is SNHLY and CDR2 is FYNNEI. V lost 9 bases, J lost 0 bases, and 13 bases stayed unmatched. The CDR3 spans 17 residues. The CDR3 nucleotides are TGTGCCAGTACACAGGGGCCAAAAGTTGCAACTAATGAAAAACTGTTTTTT. It yields the protein CASTQGPKVATNEKLFF.

The V call is TRBV12-5, the J call TRBJ2-1, with a tentative D call TRBD2 (6 bases). The CDR3 loop spans 17 amino acids. Germline V lookup: CDR1 LGHNT, CDR2 FRNRAP. Trimming shortened V by 2 bases and J by 9 bases, and 23 bases separated the two germline ends. CDR3 in DNA: TGTGCTAGTGGTTTGTTCCGGGGGACCCCCGGACCAAGTGAGCAGTTCTTC. It yields the protein CASGLFRGTPGPSEQFF. Filled out from reference TRBV12-5 and TRBJ2-1, the complete variable domain reads DARVTQTPRHKVTEMGQEVTMRCQPILGHNTVFWYRQTMMQGLELLAYFRNRAPLDDSGMPKDRFSAEMPDATLATLKIQPSEPRDSAVYFCASGLFRGTPGPSEQFFGPGTRLTVL.

V is TRBV10-3 and J is TRBJ1-6; 8 bases map to TRBD1. Germline-derived CDR1 and CDR2 are ENHRY and SYGVKD. CDR3 size: 14 residues. J gave up 6 bases and V 11 bases, and 9 bases lay outside the gene matches. CDR3 sequence: CASGETGANSPLHF. CDR3 sequence (DNA): TGTGCCTCAGGAGAGACAGGGGCTAATTCACCCCTCCACTTT.

J is TRBJ2-2 and V is TRBV5-1; 10 bases map to TRBD2. J gave up 0 bases and V 1 base, and 9 bases lay outside the gene matches. Germline loops: CDR1 SGHRS, CDR2 YFSETQ. The CDR3 consists of 19 residues. Here the CDR3 DNA reads TGCGCCAGCAGCTTGCGGGCAGCTAGCGGGGGCGCGAACACCGGGGAGCTGTTTTTT. Protein product: CASSLRAASGGANTGELFF.

The chain carries TRBV18 and TRBJ2-5; TRBD2 agrees at 7 bases. Per germline, CDR1 KGHSH and CDR2 LQKENI. This CDR3 region has 19 residues. V shed 1 base and J 9 bases; nucleotides not matched to a gene: 23. CDR3 DNA: TGTGCCAGCTCACCACAGGGTATAGAATCCGGGACTACGTTTGGGGCCCAGTACTTC. It yields the protein CASSPQGIESGTTFGAQYF.

The chain couples TRBV10-2 to TRBJ2-5; tentative D call: TRBD2 (6 bases). V was clipped by 11 bases and J by 4 bases, with 17 bases between them. The CDR3 consists of 13 residues. Germline lookup yields CDR1 WSHSY and CDR2 SAAADI. DNA for the CDR3: TGCGCCTCAAAGGTCGGGGGAACAGAGACCCAGTACTTC. Protein sequence: CASKVGGTETQYF.

The genes are TRBV7-3 and TRBJ2-2; weak D call: TRBD2 (5 bases). The CDR3 consists of 16 residues. V lost 5 bases, J lost 1 base, and 14 bases lay in between. CDR1 and CDR2 (germline): SGHTA, FQGTGA. The CDR3 DNA sequence: TGTGCCAGCAGCCACCTCTCGGGGAGGAACACCGGGGAGCTGTTTTTT. It specifies CASSHLSGRNTGELFF.